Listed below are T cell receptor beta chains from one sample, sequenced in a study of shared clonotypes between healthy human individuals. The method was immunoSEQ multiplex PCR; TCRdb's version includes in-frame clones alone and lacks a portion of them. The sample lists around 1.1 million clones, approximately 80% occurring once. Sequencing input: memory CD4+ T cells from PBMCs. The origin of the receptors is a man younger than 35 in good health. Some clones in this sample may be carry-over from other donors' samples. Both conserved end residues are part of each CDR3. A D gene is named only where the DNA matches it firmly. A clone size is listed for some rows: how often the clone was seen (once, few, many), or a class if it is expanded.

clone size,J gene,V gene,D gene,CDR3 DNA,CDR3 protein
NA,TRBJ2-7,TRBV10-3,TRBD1,TGTGCCATCATGGGACAGGGGGTTAATAAGCAGTACTTC,CAIMGQGVNKQYF
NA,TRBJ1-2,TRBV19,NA,TGTGCCAGTAGTATAAGTCAGCCAATTCAGTCGTATGGCTACACCTTC,CASSISQPIQSYGYTF
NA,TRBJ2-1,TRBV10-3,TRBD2,TGTGCCATCAGTGGGCCCCCTGCCCCTAGCGGGACCTACAATGAGCAGTTCTTC,CAISGPPAPSGTYNEQFF
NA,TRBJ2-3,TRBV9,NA,TGTGCCAGCAGCGTGGGGGCTAGCACAGATACGCAGTATTTT,CASSVGASTDTQYF
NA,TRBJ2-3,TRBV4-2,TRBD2,TGTGCCAGCAGCCAAGATTGGGCTAGCGGGAGTCTGGGATTCGCAGATACGCAGTATTTT,CASSQDWASGSLGFADTQYF
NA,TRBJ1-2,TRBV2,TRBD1,TGTGCCAGCAGGGTCGGACAGGGGATGGACTATGGCTACACCTTC,CASRVGQGMDYGYTF
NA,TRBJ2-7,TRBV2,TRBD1,TGTGCCAGCAGGACGGACAGGGACGAGCAGTACTTC,CASRTDRDEQYF
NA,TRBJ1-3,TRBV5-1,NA,TGCGCCAGCAGCTTGGGGTGGAGTTCTGGAAACACCATATATTTT,CASSLGWSSGNTIYF
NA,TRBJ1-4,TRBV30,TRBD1,TGTGCCTGGACAGGGGGCAATGAAAAACTGTTTTTT,CAWTGGNEKLFF
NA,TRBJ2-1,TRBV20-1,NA,TGCAGTGCTCCCCAGGGATCTCCACAGTTCTTC,CSAPQGSPQFF
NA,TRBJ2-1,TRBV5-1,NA,TGCGCCAGTAATGTTGGCCCCAAAGCCTACAATGAGCAGTTCTTC,CASNVGPKAYNEQFF
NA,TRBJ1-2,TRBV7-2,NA,TGTGCCAGCAGCCGCAGGGAAGTCTATGGCTACACCTTC,CASSRREVYGYTF
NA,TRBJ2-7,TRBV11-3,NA,TGTGCCAGCAGCCCCCAAGGGCAGGACTACGAGCAGTACTTC,CASSPQGQDYEQYF
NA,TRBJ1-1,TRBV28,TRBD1,TGTGCCAGCAGTTTATTGGACAGGGCAAACACTGAAGCTTTCTTT,CASSLLDRANTEAFF
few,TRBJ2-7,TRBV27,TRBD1,TGTGCCAGCAGCTTTGGACAGGGCTACGAGCAGTACTTC,CASSFGQGYEQYF
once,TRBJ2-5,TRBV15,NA,TGTGCCACCAGCAGAGATTATGTTCTGGCGGAAATGGGAGAGACCCAGTACTTC,CATSRDYVLAEMGETQYF
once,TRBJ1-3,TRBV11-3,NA,TGTGCCAGCAGTCTGGGGGGTGCTGGAAACACCATATATTTT,CASSLGGAGNTIYF
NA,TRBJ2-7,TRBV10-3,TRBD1,TGTGCCATCAAAACCGGGACAGGTTCCTACGAGCAGTACTTC,CAIKTGTGSYEQYF
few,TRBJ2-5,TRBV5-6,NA,TGTGCCAGCAGCCGCGAATTCGCCCAGTACTTC,CASSREFAQYF
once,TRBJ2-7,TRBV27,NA,TGTGCCAGCAGTTTATCCCCCTGGCGCGAGCAGTACTTC,CASSLSPWREQYF
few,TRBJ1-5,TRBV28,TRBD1,TGTGCCAGCCACGCTCCAGGGGGCAGGGAAAGCAATCAGCCCCAGCATTTT,CASHAPGGRESNQPQHF
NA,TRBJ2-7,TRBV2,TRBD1,TGTGCCAGCAGTGTGGACAGGAACTACGAGCAGTACTTC,CASSVDRNYEQYF
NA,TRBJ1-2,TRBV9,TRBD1,TGTGCCAGCAGCCGTACTACCTCCGGGACAGGGGTCCGCCTCTATGGCTACACCTTC,CASSRTTSGTGVRLYGYTF